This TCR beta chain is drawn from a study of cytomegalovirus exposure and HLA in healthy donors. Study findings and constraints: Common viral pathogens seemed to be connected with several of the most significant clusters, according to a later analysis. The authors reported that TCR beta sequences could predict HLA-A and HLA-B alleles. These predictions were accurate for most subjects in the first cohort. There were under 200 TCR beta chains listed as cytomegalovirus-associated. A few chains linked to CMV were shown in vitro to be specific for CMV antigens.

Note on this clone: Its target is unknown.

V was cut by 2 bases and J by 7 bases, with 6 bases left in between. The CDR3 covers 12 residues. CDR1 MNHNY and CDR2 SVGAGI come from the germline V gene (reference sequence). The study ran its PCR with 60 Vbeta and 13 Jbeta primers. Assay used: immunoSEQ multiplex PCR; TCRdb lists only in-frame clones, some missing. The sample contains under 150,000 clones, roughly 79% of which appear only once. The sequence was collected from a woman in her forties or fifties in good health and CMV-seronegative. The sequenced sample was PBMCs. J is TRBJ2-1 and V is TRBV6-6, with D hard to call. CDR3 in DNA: TGTGCCAGCAGTTACGAGCGTAATGAGCAGTTCTTC. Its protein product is CASSYERNEQFF.